Listed below are T cell receptor beta chains from one sample, sequenced in a study of OX40 agonist ivuxolimab in advanced cancers. Assay: immunoSEQ multiplex PCR; the TCRdb copy retains only in-frame clones and omits some. There are about 120,000 clones in the sample; roughly nine tenths occur only once, and 0.27% lies in the top ten. The sequences come from CD4+ or CD8+ T cells sorted from blood, collected in a trial of the OX40 agonist ivuxolimab. All receptors come from an adult with an advanced solid tumor such as melanoma, head and neck, liver or kidney cancer. CDR3s leave out the opening cysteine and the closing phenylalanine or tryptophan.

j_gene: TRBJ1-2; v_gene: TRBV29-1; CDR3aa: SVDKGVIGGYT
j_gene: TRBJ2-1; v_gene: TRBV27; CDR3aa: ASSFRTGSNEQF
j_gene: TRBJ2-5; v_gene: TRBV4-2; CDR3aa: ASSQGFGGGELKTQY
j_gene: TRBJ1-3; v_gene: TRBV19; CDR3aa: ASSILVSTAGNTIY
j_gene: TRBJ1-4; v_gene: TRBV18; CDR3aa: ASSPQPAFGEKLF
j_gene: TRBJ2-1; v_gene: TRBV6-5; CDR3aa: ASTGAGGKVEQF
j_gene: TRBJ1-1; v_gene: TRBV10-3; CDR3aa: AISERPERNTEAF
j_gene: TRBJ1-2; v_gene: TRBV10-1; CDR3aa: ASSGLTGDYGYT
j_gene: TRBJ2-3; v_gene: TRBV15; CDR3aa: ATSRDLGTGFADTQY
j_gene: TRBJ2-5; v_gene: TRBV6-4; CDR3aa: ASSLDSGPGETQY
j_gene: TRBJ1-2; v_gene: TRBV5-6; CDR3aa: ASSFGFYGYT
j_gene: TRBJ2-1; v_gene: TRBV6-6; CDR3aa: ASSLAGTYNEQF
j_gene: TRBJ1-2; v_gene: TRBV28; CDR3aa: ASSYPGPQSNYGYT
j_gene: TRBJ2-1; v_gene: TRBV5-1; CDR3aa: ASRPGTSGNEQF